These 18 T cell receptor beta chains were all obtained from the same sample, sequenced in a study of post-analysis software for immune sequencing data. Findings and caveats of the study: Comparison of patients with controls showed about 5 TRBV segments more frequent in patients, TRBV5-6, TRBV5-1 and TRBV20-1 among them.

The TCR beta cDNA libraries contained unique molecular identifiers. MiXCR was run by TCRdb on the PCR reads, yielding one entry per CDR3 protein. The sample includes about 540,000 distinct CDR3 sequences, 30% to 40% of them seen just once. These receptors have no identified antigens. The specimen sequenced was blood. The receptors derive from a girl under 18 with multiple sclerosis.

This clonotype turned up a few times. This sequence joins TRBV6-5 and TRBJ1-2; maybe TRBD1 (6 bases). The CDR3 loop spans 18 amino acids. Trimming removed 4 bases at V and 4 bases at J, with 25 bases between. Germline-derived CDR1 and CDR2 are MNHEY and SVGAGI. CDR3 sequence reads: CASSSTRGQRRWGYGYTF. Here the CDR3 DNA reads TGTGCCAGCAGTTCCACTCGAGGACAGCGGAGATGGGGCTATGGCTACACCTTC.

Concerning this clonotype itself: This clone may be a read error of a much larger clone one base away. The chain combines TRBV11-2 with TRBJ2-1; 12 bases line up with TRBD2. CDR3 length equals 17 residues. Germline V CDR1 and CDR2: SGHAT, FQNNGV. The junction had 15 bases not matched to a gene; V was cut back by 5 bases and J by 10 bases. The CDR3 here is CASSPRTSGEHDGEQFF. The CDR3 coding sequence is TGTGCCAGCAGCCCTCGGACTAGCGGGGAGCACGATGGGGAGCAGTTCTTC.

At least ten counts were recorded for this clonotype. The V call is TRBV15, the J call TRBJ2-7; D remains ambiguous. The CDR3 runs to 13 residues. The ends were cut back, 3 bases at V and 4 bases at J, with 10 bases in the middle. Germline CDR1 LNHNV, CDR2 YYDKDF (reference sequence). CDR3 loop: CATSRTRRYEQYF. CDR3 nucleotides: TGTGCCACCAGCAGGACCCGTCGGTACGAGCAGTACTTC.

This chain connects TRBV20-1 to TRBJ2-7; D possibly matches TRBD1 or TRBD2 (5 bases each). CDR1 and CDR2 from the germline V gene are DFQATT and SNEGSKA (reference sequence). Trimming cost V 2 bases and J 2 bases, with 16 bases left between them. The CDR3 sequence is 15 residues long. The CDR3 DNA reads as TGCAGTGCTAGATCCGGTAACCGGGACGCCTACGAGCAGTACTTC. It translates to CSARSGNRDAYEQYF.

This clonotype has more than one count but fewer than ten. The chain uses TRBV6-1 and TRBJ2-7; tentative D call: TRBD1 (5 bases). This CDR3 spans 14 amino acids. Germline-derived CDR1 and CDR2 are MNHNS and SASEGT. Trimming removed 7 bases at V and 0 bases at J, with 13 bases between. The CDR3 loop reads CASIQGVNSYEQYF. CDR3 sequence (DNA): TGTGCCAGCATCCAAGGGGTAAACTCCTACGAGCAGTACTTC.

This clonotype was found a few times. The chain has TRBV5-5 and TRBJ2-7; D unclear. Trimming stripped 6 bases from V and 3 bases from J, with 7 bases between. CDR1 SGHKS and CDR2 YYEKEE come from the germline V gene (reference sequence). The CDR3 spans 11 residues. In nucleotides, the CDR3 is TGTGCCAGCACTGACAACTACGAGCAGTACTTC. Translated, it gives CASTDNYEQYF.

The chain is built from TRBV20-1 and TRBJ2-2; D call uncertain. The CDR3 contains 13 residues. The V gene lost 2 bases and the J gene lost 1 base, with 5 bases spanning the gap. The germline gives CDR1 DFQATT, CDR2 SNEGSKA (reference sequence). As DNA, the CDR3 is TGCAGTGCTAGAACTATGAACACCGGGGAGCTGTTTTTT. This gives the protein CSARTMNTGELFF.

The V call is TRBV11-2, the J call TRBJ2-5; D gene unclear. TRBJ2-7 matches the DNA end more closely, so the J call is doubtful. CDR3 length: 13 residues. Germline CDR1 reads SGHAT; CDR2 reads FQNNGV. In DNA form, the CDR3 reads TGTGCCAGCAGCTTTGACCTAGTCTTCGAGCAGTACTTC. Protein: CASSFDLVFEQYF.

The J gene is TRBJ1-4, the V gene TRBV6-5; D is undetermined. The CDR3 runs 12 residues. V was clipped by 5 bases and J by 5 bases, with 6 bases between them. Germline-derived CDR1 and CDR2 are MNHEY and SVGAGI. This CDR3 reads CASSRTNEKLFF. DNA of the CDR3: TGTGCCAGCAGTCGAACGAATGAAAAACTGTTTTTT.

A few counts support this clonotype. V gene TRBV5-1 combines with J gene TRBJ2-5; TRBD1 agrees at 7 bases. The length of the CDR3 is 15 residues. Germline V gene data show CDR1 as SGHRS and CDR2 as YFSETQ. The J segment lost 1 base and the V segment lost 1 base, leaving 4 bases of the junction unmatched. The CDR3 DNA sequence: TGCGCCAGCAGCTTGTCCGGGACAGCCCAAGAGACCCAGTACTTC. Its translation is CASSLSGTAQETQYF.

The rearrangement uses TRBV7-9 and TRBJ2-4; D ambiguous. The DNA end is more similar to TRBJ2-5, so the J call may be wrong. The CDR3 is made up of 17 amino acids. Germline V gene lookup returns CDR1 SEHNR and CDR2 FQNEAQ (reference sequence). The CDR3 DNA is TGTGCCAGCAGCTTAAGGCCCGGAAGGCCGACCCTGGAGACCCAGTACTTC. This translates into CASSLRPGRPTLETQYF.

The chain has TRBV6-5 and TRBJ2-1, with D tentatively TRBD2 (6 bases). Germline CDR1 is MNHEY and CDR2 is SVGAGI. Trimming shortened V by 4 bases and J by 6 bases, and 22 bases separated the two germline ends. CDR3 length: 17 amino acids. The CDR3 sequence is CASSSSRRESSRNEQFF. As DNA, the CDR3 is TGTGCCAGCAGTTCCTCCCGGCGGGAATCTAGTCGCAATGAGCAGTTCTTC.

This clonotype occurred a few times. The chain is built from TRBV20-1 and TRBJ2-4; tentative D call: TRBD2 (5 bases). Trimming stripped 3 bases from V and 0 bases from J, with 12 bases between. The CDR3 has 15 residues. Germline CDR1 is DFQATT and CDR2 is SNEGSKA (reference sequence). DNA of the CDR3: TGCAGTGCTAGCCCTCTAGCTGTAGCCAAAAACATTCAGTACTTC. Protein product: CSASPLAVAKNIQYF.

This clonotype was counted a few times. The chain joins TRBV2 to TRBJ2-4, with 9 bases lining up with TRBD2. Unmatched junction bases numbered 20, after V lost 6 bases and J lost 5 bases. Germline values: CDR1 SNHLY, CDR2 FYNNEI. The CDR3 has 19 residues. CDR3 in DNA: TGTGCCAGCAGCGAAAGGGTTCTAAGGAGCGGGGGGTCCGAAAACATTCAGTACTTC. Its protein is CASSERVLRSGGSENIQYF.

The chain carries TRBV20-1 and TRBJ2-3; 12 nucleotides match TRBD2. V trimming: 5 bases; J trimming: 6 bases; junction bases outside the gene matches: 12. Germline CDR1 is DFQATT and CDR2 is SNEGSKA (reference sequence). The CDR3 has 16 residues. CDR3 sequence (DNA): TGCAGTGCTGGGGGGTCCGGGACTAGCGGGTATGATACGCAGTATTTT. Translated, it gives CSAGGSGTSGYDTQYF.

At least ten counts were recorded for this clonotype. This chain connects TRBV11-2 to TRBJ2-7; tentatively, D is TRBD1 (5 bases). With 5 bases removed from V and 7 bases from J, the gap between germline ends came to 18 bases. Germline values: CDR1 SGHAT, CDR2 FQNNGV. The length of the CDR3 is 14 residues. CDR3 nucleotides: TGTGCCAGCAGCCCCCCTAGGGGCTTGAGGGAGCAGTACTTC. It translates to CASSPPRGLREQYF.

This clonotype was counted a few times. The CDR3 bases are TGCGCCAGCAGCCGGGTTGGGGGGCTGTGGGGGGCCAACGTCCTGACTTTC. Its translation: CASSRVGGLWGANVLTF. This rearrangement joins TRBV4-1 to TRBJ2-6, with D perhaps matching TRBD1 or TRBD2 (6 bases each). Trimming stripped 4 bases from V and 4 bases from J, with 17 bases between. Germline CDR1 and CDR2: MGHRA and YSYEKL. The length of the CDR3 is 17 residues.

V usage is TRBV5-1 and J usage is TRBJ2-1, with a possible D match to TRBD2 (6 bases). Germline values: CDR1 SGHRS, CDR2 YFSETQ. Trimming cost V 4 bases and J 5 bases, with 13 bases left between them. CDR3 length: 14 residues. CDR3 loop: CASSDGTPNNEQFF. The CDR3 region has the DNA TGCGCCAGCAGCGACGGGACTCCTAACAATGAGCAGTTCTTC.